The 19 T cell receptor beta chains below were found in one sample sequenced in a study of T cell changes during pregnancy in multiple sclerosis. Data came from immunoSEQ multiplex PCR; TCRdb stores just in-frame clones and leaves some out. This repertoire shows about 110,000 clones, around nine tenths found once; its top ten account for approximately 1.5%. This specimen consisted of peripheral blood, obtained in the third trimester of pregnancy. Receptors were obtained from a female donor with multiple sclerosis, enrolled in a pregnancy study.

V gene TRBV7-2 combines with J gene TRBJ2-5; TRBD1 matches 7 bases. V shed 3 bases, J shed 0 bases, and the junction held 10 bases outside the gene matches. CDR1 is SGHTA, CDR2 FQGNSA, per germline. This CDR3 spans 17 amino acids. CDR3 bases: TGTGCCAGCAGCTTCGTAGCCGCAGGGGGTTACCAAGAGACCCAGTACTTC. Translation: CASSFVAAGGYQETQYF.

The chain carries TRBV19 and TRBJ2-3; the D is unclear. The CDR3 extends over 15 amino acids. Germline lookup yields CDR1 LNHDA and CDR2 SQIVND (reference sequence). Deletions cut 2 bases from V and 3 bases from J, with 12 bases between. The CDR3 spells CASSIKTKRTDTQYF. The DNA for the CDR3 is TGTGCCAGTAGTATAAAAACGAAGAGGACAGATACGCAGTATTTT.

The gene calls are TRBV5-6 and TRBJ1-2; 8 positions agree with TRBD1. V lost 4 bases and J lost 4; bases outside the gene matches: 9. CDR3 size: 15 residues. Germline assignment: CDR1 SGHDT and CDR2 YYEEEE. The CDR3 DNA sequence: TGTGCCAGCAGCCCCCGGACAGGGAAGGGCTATGGCTACACCTTC. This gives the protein CASSPRTGKGYGYTF. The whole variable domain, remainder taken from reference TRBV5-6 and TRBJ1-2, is DAGVTQSPTHLIKTRGQQVTLRCSPKSGHDTVSWYQQALGQGPQFIFQYYEEEERQRGNFPDRFSGHQFPNYSSELNVNALLLGDSALYLCASSPRTGKGYGYTFGSGTRLTVV.

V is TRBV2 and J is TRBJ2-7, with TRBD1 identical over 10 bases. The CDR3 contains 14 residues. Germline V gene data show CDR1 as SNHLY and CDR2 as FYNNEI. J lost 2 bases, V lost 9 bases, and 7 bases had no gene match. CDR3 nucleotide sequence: TGTGCCAGTCGGACAGGGGGTTGGCCCTACGAGCAGTACTTC. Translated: CASRTGGWPYEQYF.

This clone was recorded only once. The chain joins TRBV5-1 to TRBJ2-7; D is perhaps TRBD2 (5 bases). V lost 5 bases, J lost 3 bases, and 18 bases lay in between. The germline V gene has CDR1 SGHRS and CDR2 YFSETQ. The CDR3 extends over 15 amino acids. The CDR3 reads CASSPTPSRSYEQYF. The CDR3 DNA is TGCGCCAGCAGTCCGACCCCTAGCAGGAGCTACGAGCAGTACTTC.

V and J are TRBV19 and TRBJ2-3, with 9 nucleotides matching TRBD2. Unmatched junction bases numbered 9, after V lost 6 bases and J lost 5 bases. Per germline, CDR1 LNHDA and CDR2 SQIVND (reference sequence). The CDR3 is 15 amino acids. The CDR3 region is CASRSGLAGIDTQYF. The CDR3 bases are TGTGCCAGTAGATCAGGGCTAGCGGGGATAGATACGCAGTATTTT. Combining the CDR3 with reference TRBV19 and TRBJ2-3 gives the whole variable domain DGGITQSPKYLFRKEGQNVTLSCEQNLNHDAMYWYRQDPGQGLRLIYYSQIVNDFQKGDIAEGYSVSREKKESFPLTVTSAQKNPTAFYLCASRSGLAGIDTQYFGPGTRLTVL.

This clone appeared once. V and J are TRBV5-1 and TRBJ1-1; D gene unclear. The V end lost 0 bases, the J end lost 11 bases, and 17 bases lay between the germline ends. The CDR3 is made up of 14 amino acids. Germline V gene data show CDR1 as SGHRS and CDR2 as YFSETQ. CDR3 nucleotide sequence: TGCGCCAGCAGCTTGGAGGGAGGGCAGGTTAAGGCTTTCTTT. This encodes CASSLEGGQVKAFF. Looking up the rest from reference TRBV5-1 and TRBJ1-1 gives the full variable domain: KAGVTQTPRYLIKTRGQQVTLSCSPISGHRSVSWYQQTPGQGLQFLFEYFSETQRNKGNFPGRFSGRQFSNSRSEMNVSTLELGDSALYLCASSLEGGQVKAFFGQGTRLTVV.

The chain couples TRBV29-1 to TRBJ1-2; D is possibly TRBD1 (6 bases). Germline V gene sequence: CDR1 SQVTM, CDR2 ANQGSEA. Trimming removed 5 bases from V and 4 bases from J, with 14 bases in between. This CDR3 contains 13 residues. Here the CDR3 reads CSVRGGEGYGYTF. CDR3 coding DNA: TGCAGCGTTAGAGGGGGTGAGGGCTATGGCTACACCTTC.

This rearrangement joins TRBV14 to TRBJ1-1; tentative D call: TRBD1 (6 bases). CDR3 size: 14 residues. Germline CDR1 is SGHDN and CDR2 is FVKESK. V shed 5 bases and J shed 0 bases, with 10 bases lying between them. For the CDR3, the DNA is TGTGCCAGCAGCTTGGGACAAGTGAACACTGAAGCTTTCTTT. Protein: CASSLGQVNTEAFF. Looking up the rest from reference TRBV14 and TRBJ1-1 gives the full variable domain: EAGVTQFPSHSVIEKGQTVTLRCDPISGHDNLYWYRRVMGKEIKFLLHFVKESKQDESGMPNNRFLAERTGGTYSTLKVQPAELEDSGVYFCASSLGQVNTEAFFGQGTRLTVV.

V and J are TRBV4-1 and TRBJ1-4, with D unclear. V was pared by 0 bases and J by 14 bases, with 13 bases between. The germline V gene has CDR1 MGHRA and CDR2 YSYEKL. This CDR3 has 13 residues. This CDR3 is CASSQDLRAWLFF. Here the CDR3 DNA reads TGCGCCAGCAGCCAAGATCTGAGAGCCTGGCTGTTTTTT.

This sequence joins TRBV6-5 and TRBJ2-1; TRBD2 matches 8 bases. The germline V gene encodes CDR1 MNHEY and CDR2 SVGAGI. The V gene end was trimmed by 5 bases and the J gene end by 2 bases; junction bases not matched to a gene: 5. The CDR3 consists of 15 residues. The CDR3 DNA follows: TGTGCCAGCAGTCTACTAGCGGCCACCTACAATGAGCAGTTCTTC. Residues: CASSLLAATYNEQFF.

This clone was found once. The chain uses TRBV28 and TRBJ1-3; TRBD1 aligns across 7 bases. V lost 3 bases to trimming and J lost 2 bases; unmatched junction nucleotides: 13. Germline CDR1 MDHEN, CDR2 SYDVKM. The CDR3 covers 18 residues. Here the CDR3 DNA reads TGTGCCAGCAGTTTTAAAGGATGGGTGGGGACAGCTGGAAACACCATATATTTT. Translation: CASSFKGWVGTAGNTIYF.

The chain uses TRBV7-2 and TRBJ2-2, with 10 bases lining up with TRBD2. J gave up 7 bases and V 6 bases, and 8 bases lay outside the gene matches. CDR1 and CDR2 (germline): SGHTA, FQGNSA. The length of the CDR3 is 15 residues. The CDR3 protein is CASRVELAGVGELFF. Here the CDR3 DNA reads TGTGCCAGCAGGGTCGAGCTAGCGGGAGTCGGGGAGCTGTTTTTT.

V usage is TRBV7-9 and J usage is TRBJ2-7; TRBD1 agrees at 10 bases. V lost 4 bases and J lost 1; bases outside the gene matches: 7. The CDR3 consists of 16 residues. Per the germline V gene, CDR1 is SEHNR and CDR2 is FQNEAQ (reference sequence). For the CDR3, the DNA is TGTGCCAGCAGCTCAGGCCGACAGGGGGCGTCCTACGAGCAGTACTTC. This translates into CASSSGRQGASYEQYF.

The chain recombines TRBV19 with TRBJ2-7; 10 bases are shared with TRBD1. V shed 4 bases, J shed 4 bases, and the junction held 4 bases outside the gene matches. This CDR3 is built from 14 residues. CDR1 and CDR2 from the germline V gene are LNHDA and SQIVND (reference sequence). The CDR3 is CASSRDRGTYEQYF. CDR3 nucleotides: TGTGCCAGTAGTAGGGACAGGGGAACATACGAGCAGTACTTC.

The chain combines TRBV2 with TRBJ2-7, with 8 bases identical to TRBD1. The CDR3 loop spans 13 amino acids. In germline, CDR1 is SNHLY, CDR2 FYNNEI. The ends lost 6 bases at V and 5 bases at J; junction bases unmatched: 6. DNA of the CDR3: TGTGCCAGCAGGCAGGGGGCTTGGGACGAGCAGTACTTC. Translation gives CASRQGAWDEQYF.

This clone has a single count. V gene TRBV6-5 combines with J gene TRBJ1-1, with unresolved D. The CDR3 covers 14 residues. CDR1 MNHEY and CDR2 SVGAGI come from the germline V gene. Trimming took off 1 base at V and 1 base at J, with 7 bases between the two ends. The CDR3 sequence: CASSYYQSNTEAFF. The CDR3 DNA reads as TGTGCCAGCAGTTACTATCAGTCGAACACTGAAGCTTTCTTT.

CDR3 DNA: TGTGCCAGCAGTGAGGCGGGGGCCACTGAAAAACTGTTTTTT. This encodes CASSEAGATEKLFF. The chain has TRBV2 and TRBJ1-4; TRBD1 might be the D (6 bases). V dropped 3 bases and J dropped 7 bases, with 12 bases sitting between them. The CDR3 contains 14 residues. Germline V gene sequence: CDR1 SNHLY, CDR2 FYNNEI.

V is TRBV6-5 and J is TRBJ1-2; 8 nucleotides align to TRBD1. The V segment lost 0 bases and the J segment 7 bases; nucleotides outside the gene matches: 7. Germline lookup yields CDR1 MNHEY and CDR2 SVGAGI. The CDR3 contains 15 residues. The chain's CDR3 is CASSYSQGASPGYTF. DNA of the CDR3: TGTGCCAGCAGTTACTCCCAGGGGGCCTCTCCTGGCTACACCTTC.